The 23 T cell receptor beta chains below were found in one sample sequenced in a study of a mutant IDH1 vaccine in newly diagnosed glioma (dated by TCRdb to the early 2020s). The time point tag for this specimen amounts to: week 35, safety follow-up. Each vaccine dose, consisting of 300 ug of a 20-mer mutant IDH1 peptide in Montanide, was administered subcutaneously with topical imiquimod. The method was the immunoSEQ multiplex PCR assay. This immuneACCESS table, as held by TCRdb, lists in-frame sequences with V and J called but not all clones. Of the missing ones, under half trace to an unresolved V gene in checked studies; the others have no known cause. The sample yields 68,000 or so clones; almost 85% were counted once. Clones ranked in the top ten supply 12% of the sample. These receptors have no known antigen. The sequencing used PBMCs, collected from a glioma patient whose treatment included an IDH1 peptide vaccine. These receptors were taken from a man younger than 30 with glioma.

The J gene is TRBJ2-2, the V gene TRBV6-6, with D hard to call. Germline values: CDR1 MNHNY, CDR2 SVGAGI (reference sequence). The CDR3 extends over 13 amino acids. V was clipped by 2 bases and J by 5 bases, with 6 bases between them. The CDR3: CASSYAQTGELFF. The CDR3 DNA follows: TGTGCCAGCAGTTACGCCCAGACCGGGGAGCTGTTTTTT.

This chain joins TRBV19 and TRBJ1-5; D is ambiguous. The germline V and J ends were trimmed by 3 bases and 4 bases, with 10 bases remaining between them. The CDR3 has 14 amino acids. The germline V gene encodes CDR1 LNHDA and CDR2 SQIVND (reference sequence). This chain's CDR3 is CASSIISPNQPQHF. The DNA of the CDR3 is TGTGCCAGTAGTATCATATCACCGAATCAGCCCCAGCATTTT.

The chain recombines TRBV28 with TRBJ1-5; 8 bases agree with TRBD1. Germline CDR1 is MDHEN and CDR2 is SYDVKM. V lost 5 bases to trimming and J lost 0 bases; unmatched junction nucleotides: 9. The CDR3 is 17 amino acids. The CDR3 region has the DNA TGTGCCAGCAGTCGACCAGGGACAGGCTATAGCAATCAGCCCCAGCATTTT. Its translation: CASSRPGTGYSNQPQHF.

The CDR3 DNA is TGTGCCAGCAGCCAAGATCCTGGCAGCTTCTATGGCTACACCTTC. Amino acids: CASSQDPGSFYGYTF. This chain links TRBV4-2 with TRBJ1-2; D unresolved. Germline CDR1 and CDR2: LGHNA and YNFKEQ. CDR3 length: 15 amino acids. V dropped 0 bases and J dropped 4 bases, with 12 bases sitting between them.

The chain recombines TRBV6-5 with TRBJ2-1, with D unresolved. Germline V gene lookup returns CDR1 MNHEY and CDR2 SVGAGI. This CDR3 has 11 residues. V dropped 5 bases and J dropped 6 bases, with 5 bases sitting between them. The CDR3 loop reads CASSTSNEQFF. The CDR3 DNA sequence: TGTGCCAGCAGTACATCCAATGAGCAGTTCTTC.

The V and J genes are TRBV5-1 and TRBJ1-1; D uncertain. Deletions cut 4 bases from V and 0 bases from J, with 16 bases between. Germline CDR1 reads SGHRS; CDR2 reads YFSETQ. The CDR3 runs to 16 residues. Here the CDR3 DNA reads TGCGCCAGCAGCCCGCCCGTTGGAGCCATGAACACTGAAGCTTTCTTT. Its translation: CASSPPVGAMNTEAFF.

The V and J genes are TRBV27 and TRBJ2-7; D is possibly TRBD2 (6 bases). This CDR3 has 15 amino acids. The germline V gene has CDR1 MNHEY and CDR2 SMNVEV (reference sequence). The V end was cut by 6 bases, the J end by 3 bases, with 18 bases between. The CDR3 here is CASRLSGTQRYEQYF. CDR3 nucleotide sequence: TGTGCCAGCAGACTATCCGGGACTCAACGCTACGAGCAGTACTTC.

The genes are TRBV4-1 and TRBJ1-5, with 8 bases matching TRBD1. The CDR3 sequence is 17 residues long. The germline CDR1 and CDR2 sequences are MGHRA and YSYEKL. The V segment lost 3 bases and the J segment 5 bases; nucleotides outside the gene matches: 12. The CDR3 loop reads CASSHLGGTGLDQPQHF. The CDR3 region has the DNA TGCGCCAGCAGCCACCTTGGGGGGACAGGCCTAGATCAGCCCCAGCATTTT.

The gene calls are TRBV9 and TRBJ1-1; D is possibly TRBD1 (6 bases). Trimming removed 4 bases at V and 7 bases at J, with 29 bases between. The CDR3 consists of 18 residues. CDR1 SGDLS and CDR2 YYNGEE come from the germline V gene. In DNA, the CDR3 is TGTGCCAGCAGCCAGAGCGTAAAGACAAACAGGGTGGGAGATGAAGCTTTCTTT. Protein product: CASSQSVKTNRVGDEAFF.

This chain connects TRBV2 to TRBJ2-5; 7 nucleotides line up with TRBD1. The length of the CDR3 is 15 residues. Germline CDR1 reads SNHLY; CDR2 reads FYNNEI. With V trimmed by 3 bases and J by 2 bases, 6 bases remained unmatched. The CDR3 coding sequence is TGTGCCAGCAGTGACGGCTCGGGACAGCAAGAGACCCAGTACTTC. Translation gives CASSDGSGQQETQYF. The whole variable domain, remainder taken from reference TRBV2 and TRBJ2-5, is EPEVTQTPSHQVTQMGQEVILRCVPISNHLYFYWYRQILGQKVEFLVSFYNNEISEKSEIFDDQFSVERPDGSNFTLKIRSTKLEDSAMYFCASSDGSGQQETQYFGPGTRLLVL.

CDR3 loop: CASSMTSGRFNEQFF. Here the CDR3 DNA reads TGTGCCAGCAGCATGACTAGCGGGAGATTCAATGAGCAGTTCTTC. This sequence joins TRBV9 and TRBJ2-1; 12 bases map to TRBD2. With 4 bases clipped from V and 6 bases from J, the junction kept 5 bases outside the gene matches. This CDR3 spans 15 amino acids. CDR1 and CDR2 from the germline V gene are SGDLS and YYNGEE. Supplemented by reference TRBV9 and TRBJ2-1, the full variable domain reads DSGVTQTPKHLITATGQRVTLRCSPRSGDLSVYWYQQSLDQGLQFLIQYYNGEERAKGNILERFSAQQFPDLHSELNLSSLELGDSALYFCASSMTSGRFNEQFFGPGTRLTVL.

The chain links TRBV7-9 to TRBJ2-1, with D maybe TRBD2 (6 bases). Per the germline V gene, CDR1 is SEHNR and CDR2 is FQNEAQ (reference sequence). Trimming shortened V by 4 bases and J by 0 bases, and 16 bases separated the two germline ends. The CDR3 is made up of 17 amino acids. CDR3 protein: CASSSGRDSPSYNEQFF. CDR3 in DNA: TGTGCCAGCAGCTCAGGACGGGACTCCCCCTCCTACAATGAGCAGTTCTTC.

The CDR3 here is CASSLMDSRREAFF. CDR3 sequence (DNA): TGTGCCAGCAGCTTAATGGATAGTCGTAGGGAAGCTTTCTTT. The rearrangement links TRBV7-9 to TRBJ1-1; D gene unclear. The CDR3 totals 14 residues. V dropped 2 bases and J dropped 8 bases, with 15 bases sitting between them. Germline V gives CDR1 SEHNR, CDR2 FQNEAQ (reference sequence). Complete variable domain (other parts from reference TRBV7-9 and TRBJ1-1): DTGVSQNPRHKITKRGQNVTFRCDPISEHNRLYWYRQTLGQGPEFLTYFQNEAQLEKSRLLSDRFSAERPKGSFSTLEIQRTEQGDSAMYLCASSLMDSRREAFFGQGTRLTVV.

This rearrangement joins TRBV11-2 to TRBJ2-1; TRBD2 aligns across 9 bases. Per germline, CDR1 SGHAT and CDR2 FQNNGV. The V and J ends lost 3 bases and 8 bases, in that order; junction bases with no gene match: 11. The CDR3 has 16 amino acids. CDR3 bases: TGTGCCAGCAGCTTTTATGCGGCGGGAGGGGTCGATGAGCAGTTCTTC. Residues: CASSFYAAGGVDEQFF.

The chain is built from TRBV10-3 and TRBJ2-7; D possibly corresponds to TRBD1 (6 bases). The V gene's germline CDR1 is ENHRY and CDR2 SYGVKD. V gave up 2 bases and J gave up 3 bases, with 8 bases separating them. The CDR3 is 13 amino acids. In DNA form, the CDR3 reads TGTGCCATCAGTGAGGGACAGAGCTACGAGCAGTACTTC. It codes for CAISEGQSYEQYF.

This sequence joins TRBV4-3 and TRBJ2-7; possibly TRBD1 for D (5 bases). This CDR3 spans 13 amino acids. V was clipped by 1 base and J by 8 bases, with 12 bases between them. The germline gives CDR1 LGHNA, CDR2 YSLEER. Here the CDR3 DNA reads TGCGCCAGCAGCCAAGTGCAGGGTTACAAGCAGTACTTC. It is translated as CASSQVQGYKQYF.

The rearrangement uses TRBV5-1 and TRBJ2-7; 9 bases line up with TRBD1. The germline gives CDR1 SGHRS, CDR2 YFSETQ. This CDR3 contains 14 residues. J was trimmed by 2 bases and V by 6 bases; bases with no gene match: 6. The CDR3 protein is CASTKTGGTYEQYF. The CDR3 nucleotides read TGCGCCAGCACAAAGACAGGGGGAACCTACGAGCAGTACTTC.

The CDR3 bases are TGTGCCTGGAGTGTCGGAAACACCATATATTTT. This encodes CAWSVGNTIYF. The chain recombines TRBV30 with TRBJ1-3; no clear D gene. Per germline, CDR1 GTSNPN and CDR2 SVGIG (reference sequence). The germline V and J ends were trimmed by 0 bases and 4 bases, with 1 base remaining between them. This CDR3 region has 11 residues.

A few counts support this clone. The chain employs TRBV7-9 and TRBJ1-1; no clear D. The CDR3 is 15 amino acids. In germline, CDR1 is SEHNR, CDR2 FQNEAQ (reference sequence). V was cut by 1 base and J by 7 bases, with 16 bases left in between. DNA of the CDR3: TGTGCCAGCAGCTTAGTTTCGGACGGGGTCTATGAAGCTTTCTTT. It yields the protein CASSLVSDGVYEAFF.

V gene TRBV15 combines with J gene TRBJ2-5, with D perhaps being TRBD1 or TRBD2 (6 bases each). This CDR3 has 16 residues. Germline-derived CDR1 and CDR2 are LNHNV and YYDKDF (reference sequence). V dropped 0 bases and J dropped 1 base, with 12 bases sitting between them. The CDR3 region is CATSRDRSGAQETQYF. Written as DNA, the CDR3 is TGTGCCACCAGCAGAGATAGGTCGGGGGCCCAAGAGACCCAGTACTTC.

V and J are TRBV5-5 and TRBJ2-7, with 10 bases fitting TRBD2. Germline trimming cut 3 bases from V and 1 base from J; bases unmatched to any gene: 4. This CDR3 is 15 amino acids long. Germline V gene data show CDR1 as SGHKS and CDR2 as YYEKEE (reference sequence). The CDR3 DNA is TGTGCCAGCAGCTGGGAACTAGCGGGATCCTACGAGCAGTACTTC. Translation gives CASSWELAGSYEQYF. The complete variable domain, with remaining parts taken from reference TRBV5-5 and TRBJ2-7, reads DAGVTQSPTHLIKTRGQQVTLRCSPISGHKSVSWYQQVLGQGPQFIFQYYEKEERGRGNFPDRFSARQFPNYSSELNVNALLLGDSALYLCASSWELAGSYEQYFGPGTRLTVT.

The genes are TRBV5-8 and TRBJ1-5; D gene unclear. Trimming left V 2 bases short and J 0 bases short, with 6 bases between. The germline V gene encodes CDR1 SGHTS and CDR2 YDEGEE. This CDR3 has 14 residues. This CDR3 is CASSLGYSNQPQHF. The CDR3 nucleotides read TGTGCCAGCAGCTTAGGGTATAGCAATCAGCCCCAGCATTTT.

J is TRBJ1-2 and V is TRBV6-1, with TRBD1 matching 7 bases. Germline CDR1 MNHNS, CDR2 SASEGT. The CDR3 loop spans 14 amino acids. After removal of 6 bases from V and 4 bases from J, the junction contained 8 bases not matched to a gene. The CDR3 region is CASSRGGDSYGYTF. The DNA of the CDR3 is TGTGCCAGCAGCAGGGGGGGGGATAGCTATGGCTACACCTTC.